The sequence of this T cell receptor beta chain was determined in a study of T cells in Graves' hyperthyroidism and ophthalmopathy. Overall study results and limits: With a median lead of about six months before onset, the model predicted ophthalmopathy.

Germline V lookup: CDR1 MNHNS, CDR2 SASEGT. This CDR3 has 14 residues. V lost 5 bases, J lost 2 bases, and 12 bases lay in between. Amplification yielded TCR beta CDR3 regions, with RNA transcripts as the source. When the TCR CDR3 underwent first-round RT-PCR, the HTBI primer set was used. TCRdb redid the calling of the multiplex PCR reads with MiXCR, one entry per CDR3 protein. The sample has about 350,000 distinct CDR3 sequences; around 15% are singletons. At least ten counts were recorded for this clonotype. What it binds is not known. PBMCs came from more than 8.5 ml fresh peripheral blood. The source is an older woman with Graves' ophthalmopathy. Input material: blood. The chain combines TRBV6-1 with TRBJ2-5; D unclear. The CDR3 nucleotides are TGTGCCAGCAGTTTAGGTTGGGTTCAAGAGACCCAGTACTTC. Amino acid sequence: CASSLGWVQETQYF.